The 27 T cell receptor beta chains below come from one sample, sequenced in a study of blood T cell repertoires in COVID-19. The repertoire was sequenced with immunoSEQ multiplex PCR; TCRdb's copy has only in-frame clones and lacks some. The data hold fewer than 15,000 clones, with roughly 89% observed a single time. The sequenced material came from peripheral blood. All receptors derive from a man aged 45-65 years with active COVID-19.

The J gene is TRBJ1-4, the V gene TRBV2, with 7 bases aligning to TRBD1. Losses at the gene ends were 7 bases for V and 3 bases for J; bases not matched to a gene: 8. The CDR3 has 15 residues. CDR1 and CDR2 (germline): SNHLY, FYNNEI. CDR3 sequence (DNA): TGTGCCAGCAAGACGACAGGGTCACCTAATGAAAAACTGTTTTTT. This codes for CASKTTGSPNEKLFF.

This clone has more than one count but fewer than ten. Mismatch with germline at one junction end may stem from a read error. This chain connects TRBV20-1 to TRBJ1-1; 7 nucleotides match TRBD1. The CDR3 is 9 amino acids. Germline CDR1 is DFQATT and CDR2 is SNEGSKA (reference sequence). The CDR3 region is CSAQGQQLF. The CDR3 DNA reads as TGCAGTGCACAGGGACAGCAACTTTTT.

This chain connects TRBV10-2 to TRBJ2-7; 12 nucleotides line up with TRBD1. The ends lost 6 bases at V and 6 bases at J; junction bases unmatched: 6. Germline CDR1 is WSHSY and CDR2 is SAAADI. The CDR3 is 14 amino acids. CDR3 DNA sequence: TGCGCCAGCAGAAGGGGGACAGGGGGCTTCGAGCAGTACTTC. Residues: CASRRGTGGFEQYF.

The V call is TRBV7-9, the J call TRBJ2-1; maybe TRBD2 (7 bases). CDR1 is SEHNR and CDR2 is FQNEAQ in the germline V gene (reference sequence). V was clipped by 5 bases and J by 2 bases, with 16 bases between them. CDR3 length equals 16 residues. The CDR3 protein is CASSLGSGGPYNEQFF. The CDR3 DNA reads as TGTGCCAGCAGCCTAGGCTCCGGGGGGCCCTACAATGAGCAGTTCTTC.

V usage is TRBV5-6 and J usage is TRBJ2-5; 9 bases agree with TRBD1. The CDR3 is 15 amino acids. Germline loops: CDR1 SGHDT, CDR2 YYEEEE. V was pared by 4 bases and J by 4 bases, with 8 bases of the junction left unmatched. In DNA form, the CDR3 reads TGTGCCAGCAGCCCATGGACAGGGGCAGGAGAGACCCAGTACTTC. Its translation is CASSPWTGAGETQYF.

This clone was observed a single time. The chain combines TRBV10-2 with TRBJ1-1; the D gene is possibly TRBD1 (5 bases). Per the germline V gene, CDR1 is WSHSY and CDR2 is SAAADI. This CDR3 contains 16 residues. V was trimmed by 4 bases and J by 0 bases, leaving 15 bases between them. The CDR3 DNA follows: TGCGCCAGCAGTGCAGACAGCCGATATGTGAACACTGAAGCTTTCTTT. This codes for CASSADSRYVNTEAFF.

This clone has just a few counts. V gene TRBV27 combines with J gene TRBJ2-7, with 9 bases fitting TRBD2. V gave up 10 bases and J gave up 4 bases; unmatched junction bases: 11. The CDR3 loop spans 14 amino acids. Germline values: CDR1 MNHEY, CDR2 SMNVEV (reference sequence). Written as DNA, the CDR3 is TGTGCCATCAAGGATAGCGGGAGTAAGTACGAGCAGTACTTC. Protein: CAIKDSGSKYEQYF.

V and J are TRBV7-9 and TRBJ2-7, with 9 bases matching TRBD1. Trimming at V came to 5 bases and at J to 2 bases, leaving 7 bases not matched to a gene. The CDR3 has 15 residues. Per germline, CDR1 SEHNR and CDR2 FQNEAQ (reference sequence). For the CDR3, the DNA is TGTGCCAGCAGCGCCAGGGACAGGGATACCTACGAGCAGTACTTC. Its protein product is CASSARDRDTYEQYF.

The chain employs TRBV7-9 and TRBJ2-1; perhaps TRBD2 as D (5 bases). The CDR3 has 14 amino acids. V was pared by 3 bases and J by 2 bases, with 8 bases between. Germline CDR1 and CDR2: SEHNR and FQNEAQ (reference sequence). The chain's CDR3 is CASSLTGTYNEQFF. DNA of the CDR3: TGTGCCAGCAGCTTGACGGGGACCTACAATGAGCAGTTCTTC.

V is TRBV6-5 and J is TRBJ2-1, with TRBD2 matching over 15 bases. The V gene end was trimmed by 6 bases and the J gene end by 6 bases; junction bases not matched to a gene: 3. Germline CDR1 reads MNHEY; CDR2 reads SVGAGI. The CDR3 has 15 amino acids. CDR3: CASRSGLAGGNEQFF. The CDR3 nucleotides read TGTGCCAGCAGATCGGGACTAGCGGGAGGCAATGAGCAGTTCTTC.

The chain couples TRBV6-5 to TRBJ2-3, with 7 bases matching TRBD2. The CDR3 sequence is 15 residues long. With V trimmed by 7 bases and J by 2 bases, 9 bases remained unmatched. Germline loops: CDR1 MNHEY, CDR2 SVGAGI. CDR3 amino acids: CASTAGLADTDTQYF. DNA of the CDR3: TGTGCCAGCACCGCCGGCCTAGCGGACACAGATACGCAGTATTTT.

V usage is TRBV28 and J usage is TRBJ2-7; 9 bases match TRBD1. This CDR3 has 15 residues. The V segment lost 5 bases and the J segment 5 bases; nucleotides outside the gene matches: 10. In germline, CDR1 is MDHEN, CDR2 SYDVKM. In DNA, the CDR3 is TGTGCCAGCAGTGCAATAGGGGACAGGGACAACGAGCAGTACTTC. It is translated as CASSAIGDRDNEQYF. Supplemented by reference TRBV28 and TRBJ2-7, the full variable domain reads DVKVTQSSRYLVKRTGEKVFLECVQDMDHENMFWYRQDPGLGLRLIYFSYDVKMKEKGDIPEGYSVSREKKERFSLILESASTNQTSMYLCASSAIGDRDNEQYFGPGTRLTVT.

The V call is TRBV14, the J call TRBJ2-7; possibly TRBD2 for D (5 bases). V was shortened by 1 base and J by 6 bases, with 10 bases between the two germline ends. In germline, CDR1 is SGHDN, CDR2 FVKESK. This CDR3 region has 13 residues. The CDR3 coding sequence is TGTGCCAGCAGCCAAGGTAACCTAGCCGAGCAGTACTTC. Encoded protein: CASSQGNLAEQYF.

The V call is TRBV29-1, the J call TRBJ1-2, with 10 bases aligning to TRBD1. This CDR3 spans 12 amino acids. Trimming cost V 6 bases and J 8 bases; bases outside gene matches: 6. Germline V gene lookup returns CDR1 SQVTM and CDR2 ANQGSEA. As DNA, the CDR3 is TGCAGCGTCGGGACAGGGGCTGAGGGCTACACCTTC. Its protein product is CSVGTGAEGYTF.

V and J are TRBV27 and TRBJ1-6; D is unresolved. There are 14 residues in the CDR3. V was pared by 5 bases and J by 9 bases, with 14 bases between. The germline gives CDR1 MNHEY, CDR2 SMNVEV (reference sequence). The CDR3 nucleotides are TGTGCCAGCAGTCGAGACTCCGGAGGTTCACCCCTCCACTTT. Protein product: CASSRDSGGSPLHF.

The V and J genes are TRBV18 and TRBJ2-7; 7 bases match TRBD1. This CDR3 contains 13 residues. From germline, CDR1 is KGHSH and CDR2 LQKENI. With 3 bases clipped from V and 3 bases from J, the junction kept 2 bases outside the gene matches. The CDR3 loop is CASSPGQNYEQYF. The CDR3 nucleotides read TGTGCCAGCTCACCGGGACAGAACTACGAGCAGTACTTC.

The V gene is TRBV9, the J gene TRBJ2-7; possible D gene TRBD1, 5 bases. V gave up 0 bases and J gave up 3 bases, with 22 bases separating them. The V gene's germline CDR1 is SGDLS and CDR2 YYNGEE. This CDR3 comprises 18 residues. In DNA, the CDR3 is TGTGCCAGCAGCGTAGCTACGAAAAGCCAACAGGTGAACTACGAGCAGTACTTC. Protein sequence: CASSVATKSQQVNYEQYF.

The rearrangement joins TRBV5-4 to TRBJ1-2, with TRBD1 matching over 10 bases. This CDR3 comprises 13 residues. The germline V gene has CDR1 SGHNT and CDR2 YYREEE (reference sequence). Trimming at V came to 4 bases and at J to 6 bases, leaving 3 bases not matched to a gene. This CDR3 reads CASSPGTGDGYTF. The CDR3 coding sequence is TGTGCCAGCAGCCCCGGGACAGGGGATGGCTACACCTTC. The full variable domain, with the rest looked up from reference TRBV5-4 and TRBJ1-2, is ETGVTQSPTHLIKTRGQQVTLRCSSQSGHNTVSWYQQALGQGPQFIFQYYREEENGRGNFPPRFSGLQFPNYSSELNVNALELDDSALYLCASSPGTGDGYTFGSGTRLTVV.

J is TRBJ2-1 and V is TRBV7-8; TRBD2 matches 7 bases. CDR1 and CDR2 (germline): SGHVS, FQNEAQ. The ends lost 1 base at V and 9 bases at J; junction bases unmatched: 6. This CDR3 is built from 14 residues. The CDR3 here is CASSLVGTTFEQFF. CDR3 DNA sequence: TGTGCCAGCAGCTTAGTGGGGACTACGTTTGAGCAGTTCTTC. The variable domain in full, with the rest retrieved from reference TRBV7-8 and TRBJ2-1, is GAGVSQSPRYKVAKRGQDVALRCDPISGHVSLFWYQQALGQGPEFLTYFQNEAQLDKSGLPSDRFFAERPEGSVSTLKIQRTQQEDSAVYLCASSLVGTTFEQFFGPGTRLTVL.

The rearrangement links TRBV25-1 to TRBJ1-4; D gene unclear. This CDR3 is 11 amino acids long. Per germline, CDR1 MGHDK and CDR2 SYGVNS. V was trimmed by 7 bases and J by 8 bases, leaving 8 bases between them. The CDR3 DNA is TGTGCCAGCAAGCTGGGCGAAAAACTGTTTTTT. This codes for CASKLGEKLFF.

The chain is built from TRBV18 and TRBJ2-5, with 7 bases aligning to TRBD1. Trimming removed 5 bases from V and 9 bases from J; junction bases left unmatched: 9. The CDR3 is 13 amino acids. Germline V gene data show CDR1 as KGHSH and CDR2 as LQKENI. Here the CDR3 DNA reads TGTGCCAGCTCAGAGACAGGGCTATTCTCCCAGTACTTC. As protein: CASSETGLFSQYF.

The J gene is TRBJ2-7, the V gene TRBV6-5; 12 positions match TRBD2. V dropped 2 bases and J dropped 7; count of bases not matched to a gene: 6. CDR1 and CDR2 from the germline V gene are MNHEY and SVGAGI. This CDR3 is 15 amino acids long. CDR3 sequence (DNA): TGTGCCAGCAGTTACGGACTAGCGGGAAAGGATGAGCAGTACTTC. Its translation: CASSYGLAGKDEQYF.

This clone was detected only a few times. The J gene is TRBJ1-5, the V gene TRBV7-9; D uncertain. CDR1 and CDR2 from the germline V gene are SEHNR and FQNEAQ (reference sequence). V gave up 5 bases and J gave up 6 bases, with 11 bases separating them. The CDR3 totals 13 residues. In DNA form, the CDR3 reads TGTGCCAGCAGCCCCCTAGGGAGTCAGCCCCAGCATTTT. Protein sequence: CASSPLGSQPQHF.

The V call is TRBV19, the J call TRBJ2-7; a possible D gene is TRBD2 (6 bases). Deletions cut 5 bases from V and 7 bases from J, with 18 bases between. This CDR3 is 14 amino acids long. Germline V lookup: CDR1 LNHDA, CDR2 SQIVND (reference sequence). The DNA of the CDR3 is TGTGCCAGTAGTTCTCGGGACTCCCCTGGGGAGCAGTACTTC. Its protein product is CASSSRDSPGEQYF.

The CDR3 nucleotides read TGTGCCAGCAGTGATGGGACTAGTTCTAACGAGCAGTACTTC. Translation: CASSDGTSSNEQYF. The chain uses TRBV2 and TRBJ2-7; 8 nucleotides line up with TRBD2. After removal of 3 bases from V and 5 bases from J, the junction contained 6 bases not matched to a gene. CDR3 length: 14 residues. The germline V gene encodes CDR1 SNHLY and CDR2 FYNNEI.

CDR3 sequence reads: CASTGKGVGELFF. In DNA, the CDR3 is TGTGCCAGCACCGGGAAGGGGGTCGGGGAGCTGTTTTTT. V and J are TRBV9 and TRBJ2-2, with D perhaps TRBD1 (6 bases). Per the germline V gene, CDR1 is SGDLS and CDR2 is YYNGEE. V was cut by 6 bases and J by 7 bases, with 13 bases left in between. The CDR3 is made up of 13 amino acids.

V usage is TRBV11-2 and J usage is TRBJ2-3; 7 bases are a match to TRBD1. Germline CDR1 reads SGHAT; CDR2 reads FQNNGV. The CDR3 runs 14 residues. J lost 5 bases, V lost 5 bases, and 7 bases had no gene match. CDR3 amino acids: CASSPGQVRDTQYF. CDR3 nucleotides: TGTGCCAGCAGCCCCGGACAGGTCCGAGATACGCAGTATTTT.